The entry that follows covers one T cell receptor (beta chain) sequence. The entry originates in a study of blood T cell repertoires in COVID-19. Across the whole study: The analysed material was cDNA or gDNA that came from T cells, B-cell-depleted T cells, or PBMCs.

This table comes from immunoSEQ multiplex PCR, and its TCRdb copy is limited to in-frame clones, with some not included. The repertoire has 250,000 to 300,000 clones, roughly 90% of them found once; the top ten carry approximately 12%. Germline V gene data show CDR1 as SNHLY and CDR2 as FYNNEI. Trimming took off 7 bases at V and 0 bases at J, with 10 bases between the two ends. This CDR3 comprises 14 residues. The chain is built from TRBV2 and TRBJ2-4; no reliable D call. This receptor was taken from a woman in her 30s with COVID-19, enrolled during active disease. Sequenced: peripheral blood. CDR3 DNA: TGTGCCAGCAATGGCCTCATAGCCAAAAACATTCAGTACTTC. It is translated as CASNGLIAKNIQYF.